This TCR beta chain was identified during a study of T cell responses to AZD1222 COVID-19 vaccine. The overall study: Timing groups of about 4 and about 12 weeks for second doses were pooled. Regarding the study as a whole: Spike regions recognized by vaccine-associated CD4 TCRs spanned the protein, led by 160-218 and 743-854. Only 5 or 6 individuals given AZD1222 were seropositive at baseline.

As regards this clone: What it recognizes is unknown.

The V end lost 7 bases, the J end lost 6 bases, and 12 bases lay between the germline ends. The CDR3 runs 13 residues. Germline V lookup: CDR1 LNHDA, CDR2 SQIVND (reference sequence). Data came from immunoSEQ multiplex PCR; TCRdb stores just in-frame clones and leaves some out. The table lists about 110,000 clones, 90% to 95% of them singletons, with approximately 22% in the top ten. The sequences come from peripheral blood, collected on day 0 of AZD1222 vaccination. This TCR came from an adult in good health. The J gene is TRBJ1-4, the V gene TRBV19; a possible D gene is TRBD1 (5 bases). The CDR3 nucleotides read TGTGCCAGTAATTCGGGGGTGGATGAAAAACTGTTTTTT. Its protein is CASNSGVDEKLFF.